These 23 T cell receptor beta chains share one sample of origin, sequenced in a study of technical replicates of blood from several donors (dated by TCRdb to 2016 to 2017). Library creation used the immunoSEQ multiplex PCR assay. This is the immuneACCESS table as TCRdb keeps it, with only in-frame sequences that have V and J called. A part of the clones is gone; compared with another copy, unresolved V genes explain less than half, and the rest is unexplained. The sample has more than 65,000 clones on record, roughly 95% of them singletons. The top ten constitute approximately 0.4% of the sample. Sample: T cells isolated from PBMCs. The receptors shown here come from a human donor in good health.

The V gene is TRBV29-1, the J gene TRBJ2-2; 8 bases fit TRBD2. J gave up 7 bases and V 7 bases, and 8 bases lay outside the gene matches. The CDR3 sequence is 13 residues long. Germline values: CDR1 SQVTM, CDR2 ANQGSEA. Here the CDR3 reads CSGRTSQGGELFF. The CDR3 DNA is TGCAGCGGCAGGACTAGCCAGGGCGGGGAGCTGTTTTTT.

The chain combines TRBV27 with TRBJ2-6, with D possibly being TRBD2 (6 bases). Germline CDR1 MNHEY, CDR2 SMNVEV (reference sequence). The CDR3 runs to 13 residues. V was trimmed by 11 bases and J by 2 bases, leaving 10 bases between them. The CDR3 reads CASGGTGANVLTF. CDR3 nucleotides: TGTGCCTCAGGAGGGACTGGGGCCAACGTCCTGACTTTC. The whole variable domain, remainder taken from reference TRBV27 and TRBJ2-6, is EAQVTQNPRYLITVTGKKLTVTCSQNMNHEYMSWYRQDPGLGLRQIYYSMNVEVTDKGDVPEGYKVSRKEKRNFPLILESPSPNQTSLYFCASGGTGANVLTFGAGSRLTVL.

The rearrangement joins TRBV7-2 to TRBJ2-3; the match to TRBD1 covers 9 bases. From germline, CDR1 is SGHTA and CDR2 FQGNSA. V trimming: 3 bases; J trimming: 3 bases; junction bases outside the gene matches: 1. CDR3 length equals 14 residues. The CDR3 protein is CASSFGQGTDTQYF. For the CDR3, the DNA is TGTGCCAGCAGCTTTGGACAGGGGACAGATACGCAGTATTTT.

The V gene is TRBV7-2, the J gene TRBJ2-1; no reliable D call. V was cut by 5 bases and J by 4 bases, with 6 bases left in between. The CDR3 runs 12 residues. Germline CDR1 reads SGHTA; CDR2 reads FQGNSA. CDR3 bases: TGTGCCAGCAGCAACTTGTACAATGAGCAGTTCTTC. This codes for CASSNLYNEQFF.

The chain joins TRBV29-1 to TRBJ1-1; D might be TRBD1 (5 bases). Trimming shortened V by 6 bases and J by 0 bases, and 8 bases separated the two germline ends. The CDR3 spans 12 residues. The germline gives CDR1 SQVTM, CDR2 ANQGSEA. CDR3 amino acids: CSVLGVNTEAFF. CDR3 DNA sequence: TGCAGCGTGCTAGGGGTGAACACTGAAGCTTTCTTT.

This sequence joins TRBV7-8 and TRBJ2-1, with TRBD2 identical over 7 bases. J lost 5 bases, V lost 0 bases, and 10 bases had no gene match. This CDR3 contains 17 residues. CDR1 is SGHVS, CDR2 FQNEAQ, per germline. The CDR3, as DNA: TGTGCCAGCAGCTTAGCTCCAAGTTTAGCGGGTCACAATGAGCAGTTCTTC. Translated: CASSLAPSLAGHNEQFF.

The genes are TRBV7-2 and TRBJ1-5, with no clear D. Trimming removed 2 bases from V and 7 bases from J, with 9 bases in between. Per the germline V gene, CDR1 is SGHTA and CDR2 is FQGNSA. The CDR3 is 13 amino acids. The CDR3 loop is CASSLSRGQPQHF. As DNA, the CDR3 is TGTGCCAGCAGCTTAAGTCGAGGGCAGCCCCAGCATTTT.

The table lists this clone with a count of one. The V call is TRBV7-9, the J call TRBJ1-2; 10 positions agree with TRBD1. Germline V gene lookup returns CDR1 SEHNR and CDR2 FQNEAQ (reference sequence). The CDR3 runs 14 residues. V lost 5 bases to trimming and J lost 4 bases; unmatched junction nucleotides: 4. The CDR3 DNA sequence: TGTGCCAGCAGCCAGGGACAGGGGACCTATGGCTACACCTTC. It specifies CASSQGQGTYGYTF.

V gene TRBV15 combines with J gene TRBJ1-4; D is undetermined. CDR1 is LNHNV and CDR2 is YYDKDF in the germline V gene (reference sequence). Trimming removed 3 bases at V and 6 bases at J, with 14 bases between. The CDR3 is made up of 15 amino acids. As DNA, the CDR3 is TGTGCCACCAGCAGCGCTCTCGGGGAGTATGAAAAACTGTTTTTT. It yields the protein CATSSALGEYEKLFF. Based on the CDR3 plus reference TRBV15 and TRBJ1-4, the full variable domain is DAMVIQNPRYQVTQFGKPVTLSCSQTLNHNVMYWYQQKSSQAPKLLFHYYDKDFNNEADTPDNFQSRRPNTSFCFLDIRSPGLGDTAMYLCATSSALGEYEKLFFGSGTQLSVL.

This rearrangement joins TRBV7-6 to TRBJ1-2; D remains ambiguous. Germline V CDR1 and CDR2: SGHVS, FNYEAQ. The CDR3 totals 16 residues. The V and J ends lost 0 bases and 5 bases respectively, with 16 bases between them. This CDR3 is CASSLAADQGSYGYTF. The CDR3 nucleotides read TGTGCCAGCAGCTTAGCAGCGGACCAAGGATCTTATGGCTACACCTTC.

V gene TRBV19 combines with J gene TRBJ1-2; possible D gene TRBD1, 6 bases. Trimming took 3 bases from V and 2 from J, leaving 13 bases between them. Per germline, CDR1 LNHDA and CDR2 SQIVND (reference sequence). The CDR3 has 15 amino acids. Here the CDR3 reads CASSIPNRVNYGYTF. In DNA form, the CDR3 reads TGTGCCAGTAGTATCCCCAACAGGGTAAACTATGGCTACACCTTC.

The rearrangement joins TRBV12-5 to TRBJ1-1; perhaps TRBD1 as D (6 bases). CDR3 length equals 13 residues. V lost 6 bases and J lost 6, with 14 bases in between. In germline, CDR1 is LGHNT, CDR2 FRNRAP. The CDR3 nucleotides are TGTGCTAGTGGCCGCGCAGGGGAAGCTGAAGCTTTCTTT. It translates to CASGRAGEAEAFF.

The count of this clone is one. DNA of the CDR3: TGCGCCAGCAGCGTAGCAGGGGGAATCCGCTCCTACAATGAGCAGTTCTTC. It specifies CASSVAGGIRSYNEQFF. The chain is built from TRBV5-1 and TRBJ2-1; 7 nucleotides align to TRBD1. The CDR3 spans 17 residues. Trimming cost V 4 bases and J 0 bases; bases outside gene matches: 10. Germline CDR1 and CDR2: SGHRS and YFSETQ.

The V call is TRBV6-5, the J call TRBJ2-5, with a possible D match to TRBD2 (6 bases). Trimming pared 4 bases from V and 2 bases from J, leaving 17 bases between. Per germline, CDR1 MNHEY and CDR2 SVGAGI. The CDR3 sequence is 16 residues long. The CDR3: CASSSRRDSTQETQYF. The DNA of the CDR3 is TGTGCCAGCAGTTCCAGAAGGGACTCTACACAAGAGACCCAGTACTTC.

The chain links TRBV7-3 to TRBJ2-4, with TRBD1 identical over 7 bases. The CDR3 totals 13 residues. In germline, CDR1 is SGHTA, CDR2 FQGTGA. Germline trimming cut 4 bases from V and 14 bases from J; bases unmatched to any gene: 11. CDR3 nucleotide sequence: TGTGCCAGCAGCTCCTTTACCGGACAGGAGAAGTACTTC. Translation: CASSSFTGQEKYF.

The chain recombines TRBV27 with TRBJ2-1, with a tentative D call TRBD2 (5 bases). Germline CDR1 reads MNHEY; CDR2 reads SMNVEV (reference sequence). This CDR3 contains 16 residues. V shed 3 bases and J shed 0 bases, with 12 bases lying between them. The CDR3 DNA reads as TGTGCCAGCAGTTTTTCAAGCGGCAGCTCCTACAATGAGCAGTTCTTC. Its translation is CASSFSSGSSYNEQFF.

The chain is built from TRBV5-1 and TRBJ1-2; TRBD1 is a possible D gene (5 bases). The CDR3 is made up of 15 amino acids. Germline V gene sequence: CDR1 SGHRS, CDR2 YFSETQ. The V end lost 0 bases, the J end lost 5 bases, and 14 bases lay between the germline ends. CDR3 loop: CASSLAQATIYGYTF. The CDR3 nucleotides read TGCGCCAGCAGCTTGGCACAGGCAACGATATATGGCTACACCTTC.

The rearrangement joins TRBV5-1 to TRBJ2-1; 8 bases map to TRBD2. Germline V gene lookup returns CDR1 SGHRS and CDR2 YFSETQ. With 3 bases clipped from V and 9 bases from J, the junction kept 8 bases outside the gene matches. The CDR3 length is 14 residues. CDR3 region: CASSSQRELVEQFF. The CDR3 DNA is TGCGCCAGCAGCTCTCAGCGGGAGTTGGTTGAGCAGTTCTTC.

This clone has just one count. The chain is built from TRBV6-1 and TRBJ2-7; D unclear. The CDR3 extends over 12 amino acids. The V gene's germline CDR1 is MNHNS and CDR2 SASEGT. With 9 bases removed from V and 3 bases from J, the gap between germline ends came to 12 bases. CDR3 nucleotides: TGTGCCAGTACGAGATCCAACTACGAGCAGTACTTC. This gives the protein CASTRSNYEQYF.

As concerns this clone: A read error may produce the germline difference seen at one junction end. This chain uses TRBV19 with TRBJ2-5, with 7 bases that match TRBD2. The germline V gene has CDR1 LNHDA and CDR2 SQIVND (reference sequence). The CDR3 spans 13 residues. The CDR3 is CASSVELAETQYF. In DNA, the CDR3 is TGTGCCAGTAGTGTAGAACTAGCGGAGACCCAGTACTTC.

This chain connects TRBV5-7 to TRBJ1-2; D possibly corresponds to TRBD1 (5 bases). TRBV5-7 is sorted into the ORF group, with uncertain function. This CDR3 is built from 13 residues. V lost 6 bases and J 4 bases, leaving 13 bases between the germline ends. As DNA, the CDR3 is TGTGCCAGCAACCCGTCGGACACCTATGGCTACACCTTC. Amino acids: CASNPSDTYGYTF.

This rearrangement joins TRBV27 to TRBJ2-7; 7 bases line up with TRBD2. This CDR3 has 14 amino acids. Unmatched junction bases numbered 2, after V lost 3 bases and J lost 0 bases. Germline V gives CDR1 MNHEY, CDR2 SMNVEV (reference sequence). The CDR3 loop reads CASSLGGSSYEQYF. CDR3 nucleotide sequence: TGTGCCAGCAGTTTGGGCGGGAGCTCCTACGAGCAGTACTTC.

The V call is TRBV14, the J call TRBJ2-3, with D perhaps matching TRBD2 (6 bases). Germline CDR1 reads SGHDN; CDR2 reads FVKESK. The CDR3 has 15 amino acids. V was clipped by 3 bases and J by 2 bases, with 12 bases between them. CDR3 in DNA: TGTGCCAGCAGCCAGGCAACTAGCCCCACAGATACGCAGTATTTT. This sequence encodes CASSQATSPTDTQYF. Based on the CDR3 plus reference TRBV14 and TRBJ2-3, the full variable domain is EAGVTQFPSHSVIEKGQTVTLRCDPISGHDNLYWYRRVMGKEIKFLLHFVKESKQDESGMPNNRFLAERTGGTYSTLKVQPAELEDSGVYFCASSQATSPTDTQYFGPGTRLTVL.